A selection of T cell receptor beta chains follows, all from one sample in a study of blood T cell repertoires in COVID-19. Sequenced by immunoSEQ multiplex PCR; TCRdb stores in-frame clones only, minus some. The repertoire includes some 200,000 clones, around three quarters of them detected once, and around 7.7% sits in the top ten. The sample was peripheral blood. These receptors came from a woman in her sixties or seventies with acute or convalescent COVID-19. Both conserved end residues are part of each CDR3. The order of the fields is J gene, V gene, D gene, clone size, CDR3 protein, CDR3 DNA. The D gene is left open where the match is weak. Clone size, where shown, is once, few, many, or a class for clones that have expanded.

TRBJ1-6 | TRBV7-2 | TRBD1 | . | CASSPGDREGSPLHF | TGTGCCAGCAGCCCCGGGGACAGGGAGGGGTCACCCCTCCACTTT
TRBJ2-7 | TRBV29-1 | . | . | CSVTGMSYEQYF | TGCAGCGTCACCGGGATGTCCTACGAGCAGTACTTC
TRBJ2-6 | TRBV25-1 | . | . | CASSDSGNVLTF | TGTGCCAGCAGTGACTCAGGCAACGTCCTGACTTTC
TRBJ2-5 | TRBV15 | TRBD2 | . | CATSSTLAEKYQETQYF | TGTGCCACCAGCAGCACTCTAGCGGAGAAGTACCAAGAGACCCAGTACTTC
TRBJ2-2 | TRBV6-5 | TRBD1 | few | CASNPGQSTGELFF | TGTGCCAGCAATCCGGGACAGAGCACCGGGGAGCTGTTTTTT
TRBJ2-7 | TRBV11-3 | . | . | CASSLDQRGEQYF | TGTGCCAGCAGCTTAGATCAACGGGGAGAGCAGTACTTC
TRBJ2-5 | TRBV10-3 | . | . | CAISEWTPTGETQYF | TGTGCCATCAGTGAGTGGACTCCTACCGGGGAGACCCAGTACTTC
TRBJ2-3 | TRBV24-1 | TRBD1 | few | CATSDSTGNPDTQYF | TGTGCCACCAGTGACTCGACAGGGAATCCAGATACGCAGTATTTT
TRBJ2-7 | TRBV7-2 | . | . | CASSLGISPYEQYF | TGTGCCAGCAGCTTAGGTATAAGCCCCTACGAGCAGTACTTC
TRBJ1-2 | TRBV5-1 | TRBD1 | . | CASSLDRGLEGYTF | TGCGCCAGCAGCTTGGACAGGGGGCTGGAAGGCTACACCTTC
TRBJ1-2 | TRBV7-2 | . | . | CASSFTRTNGYTF | TGTGCCAGCAGCTTTACCCGGACAAATGGCTACACCTTC
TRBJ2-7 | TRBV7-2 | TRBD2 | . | CASSSGLAGAEQYF | TGTGCCAGCAGCTCGGGACTAGCAGGAGCCGAGCAGTACTTC
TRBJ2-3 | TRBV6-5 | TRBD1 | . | CASEDRGRSTDTQYF | TGTGCCAGCGAGGACAGGGGGCGATCAACAGATACGCAGTATTTT
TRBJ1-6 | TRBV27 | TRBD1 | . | CASSYIDRANSPLHF | TGTGCCAGCAGCTACATAGACAGGGCAAATTCACCCCTCCACTTT
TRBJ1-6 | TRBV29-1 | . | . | CSVRGRGMDSPLHF | TGCAGCGTCCGCGGGCGGGGGATGGATTCACCCCTCCACTTT
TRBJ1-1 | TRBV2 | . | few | CASSEVGGTEAFF | TGTGCCAGCAGCGAAGTTGGGGGGACTGAAGCTTTCTTT
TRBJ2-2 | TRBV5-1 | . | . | CASSLGAQRGTGELFF | TGCGCCAGCAGCTTAGGGGCCCAAAGGGGCACCGGGGAGCTGTTTTTT